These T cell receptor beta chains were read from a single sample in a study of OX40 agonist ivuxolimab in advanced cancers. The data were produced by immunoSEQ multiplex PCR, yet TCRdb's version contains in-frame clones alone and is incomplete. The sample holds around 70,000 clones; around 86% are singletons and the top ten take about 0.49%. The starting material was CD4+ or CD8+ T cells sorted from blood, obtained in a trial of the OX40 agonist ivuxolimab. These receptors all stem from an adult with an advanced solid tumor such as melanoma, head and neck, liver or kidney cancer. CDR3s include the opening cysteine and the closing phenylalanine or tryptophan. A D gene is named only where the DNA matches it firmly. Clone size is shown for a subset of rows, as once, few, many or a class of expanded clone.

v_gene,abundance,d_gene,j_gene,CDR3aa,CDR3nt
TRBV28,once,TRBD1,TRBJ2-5,CASSWWTGQETQYF,TGTGCCAGCAGTTGGTGGACAGGCCAAGAGACCCAGTACTTC
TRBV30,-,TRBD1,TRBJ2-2,CAWSTRQGRTGELFF,TGTGCCTGGAGTACCCGACAGGGAAGGACCGGGGAGCTGTTTTTT
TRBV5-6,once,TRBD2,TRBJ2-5,CASSLGISGRGETQYF,TGTGCCAGCAGCTTGGGAATTAGCGGGAGGGGAGAGACCCAGTACTTC
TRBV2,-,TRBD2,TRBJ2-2,CASTPWRGGRGELFF,TGTGCCAGCACTCCGTGGCGGGGGGGCCGCGGGGAGCTGTTTTTT
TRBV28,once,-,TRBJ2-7,CASSPRQTTYEQYF,TGTGCCAGCAGTCCTAGACAGACCACCTACGAGCAGTACTTC
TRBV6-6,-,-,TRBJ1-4,CATCWDGRNEKLFF,TGTGCCACTTGCTGGGACGGACGAAATGAAAAACTGTTTTTT
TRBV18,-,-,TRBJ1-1,CASSPSWGDGTEAFF,TGTGCCAGCTCACCTTCCTGGGGGGATGGCACTGAAGCTTTCTTT
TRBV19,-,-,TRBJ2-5,CASSVDRRLRETQYF,TGTGCCAGTAGTGTGGACAGACGGCTTAGGGAGACCCAGTACTTC
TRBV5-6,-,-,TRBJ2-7,CASSKGDYEQYF,TGTGCCAGCAGCAAGGGGGATTACGAGCAGTACTTC
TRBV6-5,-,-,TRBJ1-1,CASSYGRGAFF,TGTGCCAGCAGTTACGGCAGGGGAGCTTTCTTT
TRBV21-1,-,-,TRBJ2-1,CASSQRGRASYNEQFF,TGTGCCAGCAGCCAAAGGGGGAGGGCCTCCTACAATGAGCAGTTCTTC
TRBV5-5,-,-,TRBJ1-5,CASSLDVNQPQHF,TGTGCCAGCAGCCTAGATGTCAATCAGCCCCAGCATTTT
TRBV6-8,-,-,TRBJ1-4,CASSGERKLFF,TGTGCCAGCAGTGGGGAGAGAAAACTGTTTTTT
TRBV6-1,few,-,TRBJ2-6,CASSPGSGANVLTF,TGTGCCAGTTCCCCCGGATCTGGGGCCAACGTCCTGACTTTC
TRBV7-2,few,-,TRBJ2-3,CASSSSYTDTQYF,TGTGCCAGCAGCTCCTCGTACACAGATACGCAGTATTTT
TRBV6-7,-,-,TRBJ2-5,CASSYSSFQETQYF,TGTGCCAGCAGTTACAGCAGCTTCCAAGAGACCCAGTACTTC
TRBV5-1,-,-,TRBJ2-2,CASSFGAWPTGELFF,TGCGCCAGCAGCTTCGGGGCCTGGCCGACCGGGGAGCTGTTTTTT
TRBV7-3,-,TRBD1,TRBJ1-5,CASSHPTGGPQHF,TGTGCCAGCAGCCACCCTACAGGGGGGCCCCAGCATTTT
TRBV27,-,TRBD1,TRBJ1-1,CASSFGQAITEAFF,TGTGCCAGCAGTTTTGGACAGGCCATTACTGAAGCTTTCTTT
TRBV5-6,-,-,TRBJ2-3,CASRYTDTQYF,TGTGCCAGCAGATACACAGATACGCAGTATTTT
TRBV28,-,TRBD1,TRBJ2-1,CASEFALTGASYNEQFF,TGTGCCAGCGAGTTCGCCCTTACAGGGGCATCCTACAATGAGCAGTTCTTC
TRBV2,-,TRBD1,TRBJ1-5,CASRGTGGSQPQHF,TGTGCCAGCAGGGGGACAGGGGGATCTCAGCCCCAGCATTTT
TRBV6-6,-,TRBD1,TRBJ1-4,CASSRQGTTNEKLFF,TGTGCCAGCAGTAGACAGGGGACAACTAATGAAAAACTGTTTTTT
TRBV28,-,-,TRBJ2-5,CASSPIGAGSQETQYF,TGTGCCAGCAGTCCTATCGGGGCGGGGAGCCAAGAGACCCAGTACTTC
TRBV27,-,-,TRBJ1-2,CASMGGASGEDGYTF,TGTGCCAGCATGGGGGGCGCCTCCGGGGAAGATGGCTACACCTTC
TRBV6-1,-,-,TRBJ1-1,CASTLRPGDTEAFF,TGTGCCAGCACCCTTCGACCCGGGGACACTGAAGCTTTCTTT
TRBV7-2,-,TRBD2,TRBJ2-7,CASTHSGGAVYEQYF,TGTGCCAGCACCCATAGCGGGGGGGCGGTCTACGAGCAGTACTTC
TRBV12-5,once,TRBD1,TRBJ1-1,CASGLSGGPTEAFF,TGTGCTAGTGGTTTGTCAGGGGGCCCCACTGAAGCTTTCTTT
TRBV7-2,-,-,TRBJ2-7,CASSLGRGGRIREQYF,TGTGCCAGCAGCTTAGGAAGGGGGGGCAGGATTAGGGAGCAGTACTTC
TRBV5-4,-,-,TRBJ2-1,CASSLGLELSYNEQFF,TGTGCCAGCAGCTTGGGACTAGAGTTGTCCTACAATGAGCAGTTCTTC
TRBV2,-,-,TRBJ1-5,CASSELGTYSNQPQHF,TGTGCCAGCAGTGAACTGGGCACCTATAGCAATCAGCCCCAGCATTTT
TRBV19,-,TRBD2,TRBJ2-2,CASIGTSGGGWTGELFF,TGTGCCAGTATTGGGACTAGCGGGGGCGGGTGGACCGGGGAGCTGTTTTTT
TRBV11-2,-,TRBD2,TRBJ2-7,CASSRPSGRSYEQYF,TGTGCCAGCAGCCGCCCTAGCGGGAGATCCTACGAGCAGTACTTC
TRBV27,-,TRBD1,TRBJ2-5,CASARDRKETQYF,TGTGCCTCCGCGAGGGACAGAAAAGAGACCCAGTACTTC
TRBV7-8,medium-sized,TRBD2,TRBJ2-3,CASSLGTSGGSSTDTQYF,TGTGCCAGCAGCTTAGGGACTAGCGGGGGGTCTAGCACAGATACGCAGTATTTT
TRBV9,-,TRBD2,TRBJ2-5,CASSPMLLAGYQETQYF,TGTGCCAGCAGTCCCATGCTTCTAGCGGGATACCAAGAGACCCAGTACTTC
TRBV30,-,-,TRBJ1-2,CAWSGSGEEYGYTF,TGTGCCTGGAGTGGGTCAGGGGAGGAATATGGCTACACCTTC
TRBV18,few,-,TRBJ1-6,CASSGDGLGSPLHF,TGTGCCAGCTCAGGAGACGGTTTGGGATCACCCCTCCACTTT
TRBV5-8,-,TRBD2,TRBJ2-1,CASKRKRGGPYEQFF,TGTGCCAGCAAAAGAAAGCGGGGGGGGCCCTATGAGCAGTTCTTC
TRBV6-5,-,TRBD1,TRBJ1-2,CASSYSNRGPPYGYTF,TGTGCCAGCAGTTACTCCAACAGGGGTCCCCCCTATGGCTACACCTTC
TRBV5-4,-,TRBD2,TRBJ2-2,CASSQGLGTGELFF,TGTGCCAGCAGCCAGGGACTAGGAACCGGGGAGCTGTTTTTT